The clone carrying this T cell receptor beta chain occurred a few times. At least 6.5 million PBMCs were isolated per sample. Sample-barcoded 5' priming and a J-beta primer mix drove a second PCR of about 6 to 12 cycles. TCRdb reanalysed the 5' RACE reads using MiXCR and keeps one entry per CDR3 protein. The sample includes roughly 930,000 distinct CDR3 sequences, approximately 49% of them seen just once. V trimming: 4 bases; J trimming: 1 base; junction bases outside the gene matches: 6. The CDR3 loop spans 15 amino acids. Germline V gene sequence: CDR1 SNHLY, CDR2 FYNNEI. The data were obtained in a study of blood T cells in healthy people across ages.

The chain couples TRBV2 to TRBJ2-5, with 7 bases aligning to TRBD1. The sequencing sample was made of blood. The receptor was isolated from a man aged 25 to 40 in good health. The CDR3 protein is CASSGPGQIQETQYF. In DNA form, the CDR3 reads TGTGCCAGCAGTGGCCCGGGACAGATCCAAGAGACCCAGTACTTC.